These 32 T cell receptor beta chains came from one sample sequenced in a study of blood T cells in healthy people across ages. Together with a sample-barcoded 5' primer, a J-beta primer mix was included in a second PCR lasting 7 to 11 cycles. MiXCR, applied by TCRdb to the 5' RACE reads, yields one record per CDR3 protein. The sample records about 1.6 million distinct CDR3 sequences, about 31% being singletons. The sequenced sample consisted of blood. The receptor set was obtained from a woman aged 25 to 39 in good health.

This chain connects TRBV15 to TRBJ1-2; D is ambiguous. The length of the CDR3 is 14 residues. Trimming shortened V by 2 bases and J by 8 bases, and 15 bases separated the two germline ends. Germline CDR1 reads LNHNV; CDR2 reads YYDKDF (reference sequence). The CDR3 bases are TGTGCCACCAGCAGACCCCGCACCACGGAGGGCTACACCTTC. This gives the protein CATSRPRTTEGYTF. Looking up the rest from reference TRBV15 and TRBJ1-2 gives the full variable domain: DAMVIQNPRYQVTQFGKPVTLSCSQTLNHNVMYWYQQKSSQAPKLLFHYYDKDFNNEADTPDNFQSRRPNTSFCFLDIRSPGLGDTAMYLCATSRPRTTEGYTFGSGTRLTVV.

The chain uses TRBV20-1 and TRBJ2-4; 10 bases agree with TRBD2. Looked up from germline, CDR1 is DFQATT and CDR2 is SNEGSKA (reference sequence). This CDR3 contains 15 residues. Germline trimming cut 2 bases from V and 3 bases from J; bases unmatched to any gene: 4. The CDR3 loop is CSARLAGVDKNIQYF. The CDR3, as DNA: TGCAGTGCTAGACTAGCGGGAGTAGACAAAAACATTCAGTACTTC.

The CDR3 DNA reads as TGTGCCAGCCGAGAACAGGGTACTGAAGCTTTCTTT. Translation gives CASREQGTEAFF. This chain joins TRBV6-1 and TRBJ1-1; D is possibly TRBD1 (6 bases). The V gene lost 8 bases and the J gene lost 5 bases, with 12 bases spanning the gap. CDR1 is MNHNS, CDR2 SASEGT, per germline. The CDR3 contains 12 residues.

This clonotype was detected many times. This rearrangement joins TRBV20-1 to TRBJ2-5, with D uncertain. The last part of the DNA fits TRBJ2-7 better; the J call may be wrong. Germline loops: CDR1 DFQATT, CDR2 SNEGSKA (reference sequence). The CDR3 loop spans 14 amino acids. The CDR3 is CSARVSAPFYEQYF. The CDR3 bases are TGCAGTGCTAGAGTTTCCGCTCCTTTCTACGAGCAGTACTTC.

The chain has TRBV25-1 and TRBJ1-2; no clear D gene. Germline CDR1 is MGHDK and CDR2 is SYGVNS. The CDR3 is made up of 12 amino acids. CDR3 nucleotides: TGTGCAGCCAGTCACAACAACTATGGCTACACCTTC. Amino acid sequence: CAASHNNYGYTF.

This clonotype occurred a few times. The chain recombines TRBV7-9 with TRBJ2-7; D gene uncertain. Germline V gene sequence: CDR1 SEHNR, CDR2 FQNEAQ (reference sequence). Trimming removed 4 bases from V and 5 bases from J, with 12 bases in between. CDR3 length: 13 amino acids. The CDR3 loop reads CASSSKTFNEQYF. Written as DNA, the CDR3 is TGTGCCAGCAGCTCCAAAACGTTTAACGAGCAGTACTTC.

This clonotype was observed a handful of times. The chain links TRBV6-2 or TRBV6-3 to TRBJ1-2, with D possibly TRBD1 on 5 matching bases. Trimming removed 0 bases from V and 1 base from J, with 9 bases in between. Germline CDR1 MNHEY, CDR2 SVGEGT. The CDR3 length is 15 residues. In DNA, the CDR3 is TGTGCCAGCAGTTACTCGGCAGGGATTAACTATGGCTACACCTTC. Translation: CASSYSAGINYGYTF.

This clonotype was seen many times. The chain combines TRBV29-1 with TRBJ1-2; TRBD1 matches at 9 bases. The CDR3 is made up of 12 amino acids. V was pared by 6 bases and J by 7 bases, with 6 bases of the junction left unmatched. Germline V gives CDR1 SQVTM, CDR2 ANQGSEA. The CDR3 region has the DNA TGCAGCGTGGGACAGGGTTCAGGTGGCTACACCTTC. Residues: CSVGQGSGGYTF.

This clonotype was counted only a few times. The gene calls are TRBV20-1 and TRBJ2-5; 7 positions match TRBD2. Looked up from germline, CDR1 is DFQATT and CDR2 is SNEGSKA (reference sequence). This CDR3 region has 14 residues. J gave up 1 base and V 3 bases, and 5 bases lay outside the gene matches. Here the CDR3 reads CSARSGNTQETQYF. In DNA form, the CDR3 reads TGCAGTGCTAGGAGCGGGAACACCCAAGAGACCCAGTACTTC.

This clonotype was counted between two and nine times. V gene TRBV20-1 combines with J gene TRBJ2-7; 10 nucleotides align to TRBD1. The CDR3 runs 16 residues. V was pared by 0 bases and J by 3 bases, with 8 bases of the junction left unmatched. The germline CDR1 and CDR2 sequences are DFQATT and SNEGSKA (reference sequence). CDR3 coding DNA: TGCAGTGCTAGAGACCCCGGGACAGGGGTTTACTACGAGCAGTACTTC. Amino acids: CSARDPGTGVYYEQYF.

The rearrangement joins TRBV2 to TRBJ1-5; 8 bases match TRBD1. CDR1 SNHLY and CDR2 FYNNEI come from the germline V gene. The V and J ends lost 5 bases and 6 bases, in that order; junction bases with no gene match: 6. This CDR3 is built from 14 residues. The CDR3 sequence: CASSRTGRIQPQHF. The CDR3 bases are TGTGCCAGCAGTAGGACAGGGAGAATTCAGCCCCAGCATTTT.

This clonotype is a singleton in its sample. V and J are TRBV6-2 or TRBV6-3 and TRBJ2-1; possibly TRBD2 for D (6 bases). V lost 0 bases to trimming and J lost 8 bases, with 23 bases between them. This CDR3 is 18 amino acids long. Germline V gene lookup returns CDR1 MNHEY and CDR2 SVGEGT. The chain's CDR3 is CASSYSYVGREGAYEQFF. CDR3 bases: TGTGCCAGCAGTTACTCTTATGTAGGGCGGGAAGGGGCATATGAGCAGTTCTTC.

This clonotype was seen once. The chain carries TRBV9 and TRBJ2-1; 9 positions match TRBD2. V trimming: 3 bases; J trimming: 8 bases; junction bases outside the gene matches: 15. CDR3 length equals 17 residues. In germline, CDR1 is SGDLS, CDR2 YYNGEE. The CDR3 reads CASSGGSGTSGYDEQFF. The CDR3 nucleotides read TGTGCCAGCAGCGGAGGGTCCGGAACTAGCGGGTACGATGAGCAGTTCTTC.

This clonotype appeared a single time. The chain is built from TRBV20-1 and TRBJ2-7; no reliable D call. Germline V CDR1 and CDR2: DFQATT, SNEGSKA (reference sequence). The V end was cut by 3 bases, the J end by 2 bases, with 5 bases between. CDR3 length: 11 residues. As DNA, the CDR3 is TGCAGTGCTAGTACCCCCTACGAGCAGTACTTC. The encoded protein is CSASTPYEQYF.

This clonotype was counted ten times or more. The chain uses TRBV5-1 and TRBJ2-7, with D possibly being TRBD1 (6 bases). Trimming removed 4 bases from V and 3 bases from J, with 17 bases in between. Per germline, CDR1 SGHRS and CDR2 YFSETQ. The CDR3 spans 15 residues. As DNA, the CDR3 is TGCGCCAGCAGCCCCGCTGGGGACAATATCTACGAGCAGTACTTC. Encoded protein: CASSPAGDNIYEQYF.

The chain combines TRBV6-1 with TRBJ2-7; maybe TRBD1 (6 bases). There are 15 residues in the CDR3. Germline CDR1 reads MNHNS; CDR2 reads SASEGT. V was pared by 6 bases and J by 1 base, with 16 bases between. The CDR3 sequence: CASRDQGLPSYEQYF. The CDR3 nucleotides read TGTGCCAGCAGGGATCAGGGGCTACCTTCCTACGAGCAGTACTTC.

The genes are TRBV27 and TRBJ1-6; TRBD1 agrees at 7 bases. The CDR3 is 14 residues long. V was clipped by 2 bases and J by 8 bases; unmatched bases: 3. Germline assignment: CDR1 MNHEY and CDR2 SMNVEV (reference sequence). The DNA of the CDR3 is TGTGCCAGCAGTTTAGACAGGGTGTATTCACCCCTCCACTTT. Translated, it gives CASSLDRVYSPLHF.

The count of this clonotype is one. V gene TRBV7-2 combines with J gene TRBJ1-2, with 9 bases matching TRBD1. The V gene end was trimmed by 3 bases and the J gene end by 5 bases; junction bases not matched to a gene: 7. From germline, CDR1 is SGHTA and CDR2 FQGNSA. The CDR3 covers 15 residues. DNA of the CDR3: TGTGCCAGCAGCTTCGGACAGGGGAATCTATATGGCTACACCTTC. Amino acids: CASSFGQGNLYGYTF.

At least ten counts were recorded for this clonotype. V is TRBV5-1 and J is TRBJ2-1; the D gene could be TRBD1 or TRBD2 (5 bases each). Trimming removed 1 base at V and 2 bases at J, with 13 bases between. Germline V gene lookup returns CDR1 SGHRS and CDR2 YFSETQ. The CDR3 is 16 residues long. The CDR3 DNA reads as TGCGCCAGCAGCTTGACCGGGACCGGGACCTACAATGAGCAGTTCTTC. This translates into CASSLTGTGTYNEQFF.

The chain is built from TRBV20-1 and TRBJ2-1, with 8 bases fitting TRBD1. V gave up 0 bases and J gave up 6 bases; unmatched junction bases: 13. The CDR3 sequence is 17 residues long. Germline CDR1 is DFQATT and CDR2 is SNEGSKA (reference sequence). CDR3 sequence (DNA): TGCAGTGCTAGAGAGTTCCTCGCAGGGGGCGTCTTCAATGAGCAGTTCTTC. Translating it yields CSAREFLAGGVFNEQFF.

The V call is TRBV12-5, the J call TRBJ2-3, with D perhaps matching TRBD2 (7 bases). The CDR3 sequence is 18 residues long. Germline CDR1 reads LGHNT; CDR2 reads FRNRAP. The V end was cut by 0 bases, the J end by 2 bases, with 18 bases between. DNA for the CDR3: TGTGCTAGTGGTTTGGTGTTAGGGGCGGGGGCTACCACAGATACGCAGTATTTT. Translating gives CASGLVLGAGATTDTQYF.

The V call is TRBV6-2 or TRBV6-3, the J call TRBJ2-7; 7 nucleotides line up with TRBD1. Losses at the gene ends were 6 bases for V and 2 bases for J; bases not matched to a gene: 10. The CDR3 has 15 amino acids. Germline-derived CDR1 and CDR2 are MNHEY and SVGEGT. CDR3 sequence (DNA): TGTGCCAGCAGCTTCACGGGACAGAGACCCTACGAGCAGTACTTC. Protein: CASSFTGQRPYEQYF.

Concerning this clonotype: The junction differs from germline at one of its ends, possibly a read error. The J gene is TRBJ1-1, the V gene TRBV4-1; D is unclear. CDR3 length: 13 residues. Germline loops: CDR1 MGHRA, CDR2 YSYEKL. CDR3 bases: TGCGCCTGCAGCCGTGGACCTAACACTGAAGCTTTCTTT. Translated, it gives CACSRGPNTEAFF.

This chain uses TRBV9 with TRBJ1-1, with a weak D call TRBD1 (5 bases). V was clipped by 3 bases and J by 4 bases, with 13 bases between them. Germline V gene sequence: CDR1 SGDLS, CDR2 YYNGEE. The CDR3 has 14 residues. CDR3 residues: CASSAGGKGTEAFF. As DNA, the CDR3 is TGTGCCAGCAGCGCCGGGGGAAAGGGCACTGAAGCTTTCTTT.

The chain employs TRBV14 and TRBJ2-3; tentative D call: TRBD1 (6 bases). Germline CDR1 SGHDN, CDR2 FVKESK. The CDR3 is 15 residues long. V dropped 0 bases and J dropped 2 bases, with 9 bases sitting between them. CDR3 bases: TGTGCCAGCAGCCAAGAGAGGGGGTTCACAGATACGCAGTATTTT. This sequence encodes CASSQERGFTDTQYF.

The chain recombines TRBV18 with TRBJ2-3; 10 nucleotides agree with TRBD1. This CDR3 has 17 residues. V lost 2 bases and J lost 3; bases outside the gene matches: 8. The germline V gene has CDR1 KGHSH and CDR2 LQKENI. The CDR3 nucleotides read TGTGCCAGCTCACCAGGGCCGAGACAGGGGGCTACAGATACGCAGTATTTT. As protein: CASSPGPRQGATDTQYF.

A remark on this clonotype: The junction and the germline gene differ at one end; a read error may be behind it. CDR3 region: CANSPRGQGPVPDTQYF. Here the CDR3 DNA reads TGTGCCAACAGTCCCCGGGGTCAGGGACCTGTACCAGATACGCAGTATTTT. This rearrangement joins TRBV28 to TRBJ2-3; the D gene could be TRBD1 or TRBD2 (5 bases each). CDR3 length equals 17 residues. Germline V lookup: CDR1 MDHEN, CDR2 SYDVKM.

This clonotype appeared a single time. The chain employs TRBV28 and TRBJ2-1; 7 nucleotides match TRBD2. The CDR3 has 14 amino acids. J was trimmed by 10 bases and V by 5 bases; bases with no gene match: 11. The germline gives CDR1 MDHEN, CDR2 SYDVKM. The CDR3 sequence is CASSPGLRYGEQFF. CDR3 DNA: TGTGCCAGCAGTCCGGGACTACGCTATGGAGAGCAGTTCTTC.

This clonotype came up many times. This chain links TRBV4-2 with TRBJ2-5; 8 bases align to TRBD1. The CDR3 has 18 amino acids. Germline lookup yields CDR1 LGHNA and CDR2 YNFKEQ. V trimming: 1 base; J trimming: 2 bases; junction bases outside the gene matches: 12. CDR3 sequence reads: CASSQVRGRDRMQETQYF. Here the CDR3 DNA reads TGTGCCAGCAGCCAAGTAAGAGGACGGGACAGGATGCAAGAGACCCAGTACTTC.

J is TRBJ1-1 and V is TRBV30; 8 bases are a match to TRBD1. Losses at the gene ends were 0 bases for V and 0 bases for J; bases not matched to a gene: 6. The CDR3 consists of 16 residues. Germline assignment: CDR1 GTSNPN and CDR2 SVGIG (reference sequence). CDR3 nucleotide sequence: TGTGCCTGGAGTGTACAGGGGGAATCGGTGAACACTGAAGCTTTCTTT. Amino acid sequence: CAWSVQGESVNTEAFF.

V and J are TRBV11-2 and TRBJ1-1; 8 nucleotides match TRBD1. V was clipped by 0 bases and J by 8 bases; unmatched bases: 8. Germline assignment: CDR1 SGHAT and CDR2 FQNNGV. The length of the CDR3 is 15 residues. The CDR3 nucleotides are TGTGCCAGCAGCTTAGATCCCCAGGGGGCCGCGGAAGCTTTCTTT. Translating gives CASSLDPQGAAEAFF.

The chain recombines TRBV28 with TRBJ2-1, with 9 bases fitting TRBD2. Germline CDR1 MDHEN, CDR2 SYDVKM. The CDR3 spans 16 residues. The V gene end was trimmed by 2 bases and the J gene end by 6 bases; junction bases not matched to a gene: 8. Here the CDR3 DNA reads TGTGCCAGCAGTTTAATCGGGGCGGGAGGGCCCAATGAGCAGTTCTTC. It codes for CASSLIGAGGPNEQFF.